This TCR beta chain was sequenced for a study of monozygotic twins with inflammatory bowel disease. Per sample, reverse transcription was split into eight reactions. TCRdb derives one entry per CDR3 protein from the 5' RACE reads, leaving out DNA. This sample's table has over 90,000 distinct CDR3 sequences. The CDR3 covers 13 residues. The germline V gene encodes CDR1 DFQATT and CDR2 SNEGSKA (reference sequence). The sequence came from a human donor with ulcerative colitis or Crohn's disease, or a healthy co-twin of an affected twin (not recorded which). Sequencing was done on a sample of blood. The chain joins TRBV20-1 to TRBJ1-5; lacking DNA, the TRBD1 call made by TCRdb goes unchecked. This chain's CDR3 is CSALTGVNQPQHF.